Each of the 9 T cell receptor beta chains below was sequenced from the same sample in a study of regulatory T cells in long-lasting Graves disease (dated by TCRdb to about 2021). Library prep was done by multiplex PCR. This sample was sequenced with an Illumina HiSeq 4000. iRepertoire HTBI primers and Arm-PCR amplification of CDR3 regions were used to construct TCR beta libraries. TCRdb reanalyzed the raw reads on its own, using fastp at Q25 for trimming and MiXCR for clone calling, and kept in-frame beta chains. Every CDR3 protein is listed once, alongside the most common genes and DNA of its rows. The table for this sample lists about 470,000 distinct CDR3 sequences; 15% of them were counted only once. The ten largest make up over 15% of the sample. The time point label here, explained by the study, means: newly diagnosed GD, antithyroid drugs for less than 3 months. For both TCR sequencing and RNA sequencing, RNA was extracted from PBMCs in TRIzol.

This sample was also put to use in a study of T cells in Graves' hyperthyroidism and ophthalmopathy.

This sample comprised peripheral blood mononuclear cells (PBMCs), obtained at new diagnosis, from a patient treated with antithyroid drugs. The source of these receptors is a woman aged 30 to 39 with Graves disease. Donor details come from another sample of the same person, matched by shared clones.

This clonotype was picked up many times. The rearrangement joins TRBV5-1 to TRBJ2-3; possibly TRBD1 or TRBD2 for D (5 bases each). V was shortened by 4 bases and J by 0 bases, with 21 bases between the two germline ends. The CDR3 loop spans 18 amino acids. Per the germline V gene, CDR1 is SGHRS and CDR2 is YFSETQ. This CDR3 is CASSPQSGTEESTDTQYF. The CDR3 nucleotides read TGCGCCAGCAGCCCCCAGTCCGGGACGGAGGAAAGCACAGATACGCAGTATTTT.

This chain links TRBV2 with TRBJ2-3, with 11 bases fitting TRBD2. The trim removed 6 bases at V and 2 bases at J, leaving 7 bases unmatched. The CDR3 contains 16 residues. The V gene's germline CDR1 is SNHLY and CDR2 FYNNEI. The chain's CDR3 is CASRDTSGSVTDTQYF. The CDR3, as DNA: TGTGCCAGCAGGGATACTAGCGGGAGTGTCACAGATACGCAGTATTTT.

This clonotype was counted many times. The gene calls are TRBV6-2 or TRBV6-3 and TRBJ1-3; D not resolved. The CDR3 length is 16 residues. Germline loops: CDR1 MNHEY, CDR2 SVGEGT. The V gene lost 7 bases and the J gene lost 0 bases, with 16 bases spanning the gap. This chain's CDR3 is CASIPLAGTSGNTIYF. As DNA, the CDR3 is TGTGCCAGCATTCCACTAGCGGGAACCTCTGGAAACACCATATATTTT.

There are many counts of this clonotype. The gene calls are TRBV29-1 and TRBJ2-5; D remains ambiguous. The CDR3 is made up of 10 amino acids. CDR1 is SQVTM and CDR2 is ANQGSEA in the germline V gene. V was cut by 4 bases and J by 4 bases, with 4 bases left in between. CDR3 loop: CSVGGETQYF. In DNA, the CDR3 is TGCAGCGTTGGGGGAGAGACCCAGTACTTC.

The V call is TRBV11-3, the J call TRBJ1-1; 8 bases match TRBD1. J was trimmed by 5 bases and V by 1 base; bases with no gene match: 18. The CDR3 length is 19 residues. The germline gives CDR1 SGHNT, CDR2 YENEEA. CDR3 nucleotide sequence: TGTGCCAGCAGCTTAGGATCGGGAGGGACAGGAGGTCTCCGGACTGAAGCTTTCTTT. The encoded protein is CASSLGSGGTGGLRTEAFF.

In its sample, this clonotype was seen a few times. This CDR3 reads CASSQEWAVNEQFF. The CDR3 nucleotides read TGTGCCAGCAGCCAAGAGTGGGCCGTCAATGAGCAGTTCTTC. This chain joins TRBV14 and TRBJ2-1; D is ambiguous. Germline V gives CDR1 SGHDN, CDR2 FVKESK. This CDR3 comprises 14 residues. Trimming took 0 bases from V and 6 from J, leaving 9 bases between them.

This chain connects TRBV9 to TRBJ2-1; 9 bases map to TRBD2. V shed 0 bases and J 6 bases; nucleotides not matched to a gene: 7. The CDR3 totals 16 residues. Germline loops: CDR1 SGDLS, CDR2 YYNGEE. CDR3 protein: CASSVGSSGSGNEQFF. In DNA, the CDR3 is TGTGCCAGCAGCGTAGGGAGTAGCGGGAGCGGCAATGAGCAGTTCTTC.

This clonotype turned up a few times. The J gene is TRBJ2-7, the V gene TRBV12-3 or TRBV12-4; 7 bases fit TRBD2. V lost 2 bases, J lost 7 bases, and 8 bases stayed unmatched. This CDR3 is 14 amino acids long. The CDR3 DNA is TGTGCCAGCAGTTTATCGGCGGGAGCGGGGGAGCAGTACTTC. This codes for CASSLSAGAGEQYF.

Concerning this clonotype: The missing conserved phenylalanine or tryptophan at the end of this CDR3 makes a read error likely. CDR3 DNA: TGTGCCAGCAGTGCGGACACTGGCTCTAACTATGGCTACACCTCC. Protein sequence: CASSADTGSNYGYTS. V usage is TRBV2 and J usage is TRBJ1-2; D is perhaps TRBD1 (5 bases). This CDR3 comprises 15 residues. CDR1 is SNHLY and CDR2 is FYNNEI in the germline V gene. Trimming took 4 bases from V and 0 from J, leaving 12 bases between them.